One and the same sample provided the 15 T cell receptor beta chains below, sequenced in a study of blood T cells in healthy people across ages. Through a sample-barcoded 5' primer and a J-beta primer mix, a second PCR was run for roughly 6 to 11 cycles. From the 5' RACE reads, TCRdb called clonotypes with MiXCR, one entry per CDR3 protein. The sample lists 600,000 or so distinct CDR3 sequences; about 30% were seen once. Sequenced input: blood. Every receptor here comes from a woman older than 75 in good health.

Concerning this clonotype itself: A clone one base away is much larger, so this may be a read error. The chain uses TRBV29-1 and TRBJ1-5; no reliable D call. Trimming stripped 7 bases from V and 4 bases from J, with 11 bases between. CDR3 length: 12 amino acids. Germline loops: CDR1 SQVTM, CDR2 ANQGSEA. CDR3 amino acids: CSGGGLNQPQHF. Written as DNA, the CDR3 is TGCAGCGGTGGAGGGTTAAATCAGCCCCAGCATTTT.

This clonotype has at least ten counts. DNA for the CDR3: TGTGCCAGCAGCGAGCGGGGGGGCGTCAATGAGCAGTTCTTC. This gives the protein CASSERGGVNEQFF. This rearrangement joins TRBV9 to TRBJ2-1, with 10 positions matching TRBD2. CDR1 SGDLS and CDR2 YYNGEE come from the germline V gene. The CDR3 is 14 amino acids. With 3 bases clipped from V and 6 bases from J, the junction kept 3 bases outside the gene matches. The entire variable domain, with the rest obtained from reference TRBV9 and TRBJ2-1, is as follows: DSGVTQTPKHLITATGQRVTLRCSPRSGDLSVYWYQQSLDQGLQFLIQYYNGEERAKGNILERFSAQQFPDLHSELNLSSLELGDSALYFCASSERGGVNEQFFGPGTRLTVL.

In this sample, this clonotype turned up a few times. An end of the junction differs from the germline gene, which may be a read error. The genes are TRBV6-2 or TRBV6-3 and TRBJ2-5; D may correspond to TRBD1 or TRBD2 (6 bases each). The CDR3 loop spans 17 amino acids. The V gene's germline CDR1 is MNHEY and CDR2 SVGEGT. In DNA form, the CDR3 reads TGTGCCAGCAGTTACTCGATATCGGGGGCCTTTGAAGAGACCCGGTACTTC. Protein sequence: CASSYSISGAFEETRYF.

This clonotype was observed at least ten times. The chain has TRBV4-1 and TRBJ1-2; 8 bases match TRBD1. CDR1 is MGHRA and CDR2 is YSYEKL in the germline V gene. Trimming took 0 bases from V and 6 from J; bases not matched to a gene: 15. The CDR3 runs to 18 residues. Here the CDR3 reads CASSQEPFGQGDYHGYTF. The CDR3, as DNA: TGCGCCAGCAGCCAAGAGCCCTTTGGACAGGGAGATTATCATGGCTACACCTTC.

This clonotype was observed many times. The chain employs TRBV7-9 and TRBJ1-5; 10 bases line up with TRBD1. The CDR3 runs 16 residues. Germline CDR1 and CDR2: SEHNR and FQNEAQ (reference sequence). V was clipped by 5 bases and J by 4 bases; unmatched bases: 8. CDR3 region: CASSPSGQGGNQPQHF. CDR3 sequence (DNA): TGTGCCAGCAGCCCTTCAGGACAGGGGGGGAATCAGCCCCAGCATTTT.

With respect to this clonotype: Since a much larger clone is just one base distant, this may be a read error. V gene TRBV18 combines with J gene TRBJ1-1, with D unclear. The CDR3 runs to 14 residues. CDR1 KGHSH and CDR2 LQKENI come from the germline V gene. CDR3 amino acids: CASSPSEGNTEVFF. CDR3 DNA sequence: TGTGCCAGCTCACCCTCTGAGGGAAACACTGAAGTTTTCTTT. Full variable domain (missing parts from reference TRBV18 and TRBJ1-1): NAGVMQNPRHLVRRRGQEARLRCSPMKGHSHVYWYRQLPEEGLKFMVYLQKENIIDESGMPKERFSAEFPKEGPSILRIQQVVRGDSAAYFCASSPSEGNTEVFFGQGTRLTVV.

This clonotype was detected only a few times. A junction end diverges from the germline sequence, so it may reflect a read error. The rearrangement uses TRBV9 and TRBJ2-2, with 8 bases that match TRBD2. The germline V gene encodes CDR1 SGDLS and CDR2 YYNGEE. This CDR3 region has 17 residues. The CDR3 region is CASSVSTGGLNTGERFF. The DNA for the CDR3 is TGTGCCAGCAGCGTATCTACGGGGGGGTTGAACACCGGGGAGCGGTTTTTT.

Ten or more counts support this clonotype. The rearrangement links TRBV5-1 to TRBJ1-2; perhaps TRBD1 as D (5 bases). Germline loops: CDR1 SGHRS, CDR2 YFSETQ. The CDR3 has 11 amino acids. Between the trimmed V and J ends, which lost 7 bases and 6 bases, there was a span of 10 bases. The CDR3 coding sequence is TGCGCCAGCGGGTCGGGGGATGGCTACACCTTC. Translation: CASGSGDGYTF.

This clonotype was seen at least ten times. The chain employs TRBV7-2 and TRBJ2-1; 9 bases agree with TRBD2. CDR3 length: 16 residues. Trimming took 3 bases from V and 9 from J; bases not matched to a gene: 12. Per the germline V gene, CDR1 is SGHTA and CDR2 is FQGNSA. The CDR3 DNA is TGTGCCAGCAGCTTGGGCGTCCTAGCGGGGTTGGGTGAGCAGTTCTTC. This sequence encodes CASSLGVLAGLGEQFF.

This clonotype was counted ten times or more. The chain uses TRBV3-1 and TRBJ1-6, with D tentatively TRBD1 (5 bases). CDR3 length equals 14 residues. Per the germline V gene, CDR1 is LGHDT and CDR2 is YNNKEL (reference sequence). Trimming shortened V by 3 bases and J by 9 bases, and 12 bases separated the two germline ends. The CDR3 DNA follows: TGTGCCAGCAGCCACGGGACTATTGGTTCACCCCTCCACTTT. Translating it yields CASSHGTIGSPLHF. Variable domain in full (rest from reference TRBV3-1 and TRBJ1-6): DTAVSQTPKYLVTQMGNDKSIKCEQNLGHDTMYWYKQDSKKFLKIMFSYNNKELIINETVPNRFSPKSPDKAHLNLHINSLELGDSAVYFCASSHGTIGSPLHFGNGTRLTVT.

This clonotype was detected many times. The V and J genes are TRBV12-3 or TRBV12-4 and TRBJ1-2; D gene unclear. This CDR3 contains 15 residues. Trimming removed 5 bases at V and 5 bases at J, with 18 bases between. The CDR3 sequence: CASSPTSQTIYGYTF. CDR3 coding DNA: TGTGCCAGCAGTCCGACGTCCCAGACCATTTATGGCTACACCTTC.

This clonotype has just a few counts. The rearrangement uses TRBV5-1 and TRBJ1-3; TRBD1 aligns across 7 bases. V trimming: 3 bases; J trimming: 4 bases; junction bases outside the gene matches: 1. Germline CDR1 SGHRS, CDR2 YFSETQ. The CDR3 is made up of 13 amino acids. CDR3 loop: CASSSGQGNTIYF. The CDR3 DNA reads as TGCGCCAGCAGCTCGGGACAGGGAAACACCATATATTTT. The whole variable domain, filled in from reference TRBV5-1 and TRBJ1-3, reads KAGVTQTPRYLIKTRGQQVTLSCSPISGHRSVSWYQQTPGQGLQFLFEYFSETQRNKGNFPGRFSGRQFSNSRSEMNVSTLELGDSALYLCASSSGQGNTIYFGEGSWLTVV.

This clonotype has ten or more counts. The chain combines TRBV5-5 with TRBJ2-6; 9 positions agree with TRBD1. The germline V gene has CDR1 SGHKS and CDR2 YYEKEE (reference sequence). The length of the CDR3 is 17 residues. V shed 4 bases, J shed 4 bases, and the junction held 9 bases outside the gene matches. CDR3 residues: CASSVTGQGSGANVLTF. DNA of the CDR3: TGTGCCAGCAGCGTGACGGGACAGGGTTCAGGGGCCAACGTCCTGACTTTC.

There are many counts of this clonotype. This sequence joins TRBV7-3 and TRBJ2-3, with 8 bases aligning to TRBD2. The CDR3 length is 16 residues. The V gene's germline CDR1 is SGHTA and CDR2 FQGTGA. Trimming cost V 3 bases and J 2 bases; bases outside gene matches: 7. The CDR3 is CASSFGGGIHTDTQYF. The CDR3 DNA reads TGTGCCAGCAGCTTCGGGGGGGGGATTCACACAGATACGCAGTATTTT. The variable domain in full, completed from reference TRBV7-3 and TRBJ2-3, reads GAGVSQTPSNKVTEKGKYVELRCDPISGHTALYWYRQSLGQGPEFLIYFQGTGAADDSGLPNDRFFAVRPEGSVSTLKIQRTERGDSAVYLCASSFGGGIHTDTQYFGPGTRLTVL.

This clonotype was recorded a few times. A junction end diverges from the germline sequence, so it may reflect a read error. The chain carries TRBV15 and TRBJ1-2, with 8 positions matching TRBD1. Germline CDR1 LNHNV, CDR2 YYDKDF (reference sequence). The CDR3 totals 13 residues. The CDR3 loop reads CATSIRTGSGYTF. DNA for the CDR3: TGTGCCACTAGCATTCGGACAGGGTCGGGCTACACCTTC.